This TCR beta chain was obtained from a study of blood T cell repertoires in COVID-19. Study as a whole: Spain, Italy and the United States supplied samples that represented acute and convalescent COVID-19. PBMCs, B-cell-depleted T cells, or T cells provided the cDNA or gDNA that made up the material.

V lost 3 bases to trimming and J lost 4 bases, with 16 bases between them. Germline loops: CDR1 LGHNA, CDR2 YSLEER. This CDR3 spans 16 amino acids. In the study's own analysis: From reference gene primer amplification, estimates of nucleated cell counts were derived. Libraries were prepared by immunoSEQ multiplex PCR; TCRdb keeps only in-frame clonotypes and omits some of them. V, J and clone size reflect that table, while D and trimming were determined from the DNA. The sample shows about 75,000 clones, 79% of them seen only once. The clonotype comes from a woman at least 80 years old with active or convalescent COVID-19. This rearrangement joins TRBV4-3 to TRBJ2-1; D is possibly TRBD2 (6 bases). What was sequenced was peripheral blood. The CDR3 reads CASSHELGSGYNEQFF. In nucleotides, the CDR3 is TGCGCCAGCAGCCACGAACTCGGGAGCGGATACAATGAGCAGTTCTTC.